This TCR beta chain originates from a study of chemoradiotherapy in HPV16-positive cancers. Study information: A couple of HPV16-positive patients' cells yielded candidate HPV-specific clones and common motifs. Findings and limits, study-wide: Only two HPV16-positive patients supplied the functional HPV-specificity definition. Candidate HPV-specific clones and E7-related TCR motifs grew in tumor during treatment. In HPV16-positive patients, HPV-responsive T-cell expansion tracked better recurrence-free survival.

Points on this clone: Its antigen is still unknown.

Repertoires were generated with immunoSEQ multiplex PCR, while TCRdb's copy carries only in-frame clones and drops some. The sample has 7,500 or so clones, about two thirds seen once. Sequenced here: tumor tissue, sampled from a patient who underwent chemoradiotherapy. The clonotype was recovered from a human donor with HPV-associated anogenital cancer.

This CDR3 reads CASSNNRGGTEAFF. The CDR3 region has the DNA TGTGCCAGCAGCAACAATCGGGGTGGTACTGAAGCTTTCTTT. This chain joins TRBV21-1 and TRBJ1-1. TRBV21-1 is a pseudogene. The CDR3 is 14 amino acids.